This TCR beta chain came from a study of blood T cell repertoires in COVID-19. Study summary: T cells, B-cell-depleted T cells, or PBMCs supplied cDNA or gDNA.

Original handling: The authors estimated nucleated cell counts from reference gene primer amplification. TCRdb keeps only in-frame clones here, not all; method: immunoSEQ multiplex PCR. V and J calls and clone size come straight from that table; D and trimming were deduced from the DNA. The sample includes under 130,000 clones, 89% seen only once; the top ten take 3.5%. Source material: peripheral blood. This TCR derives from a woman in her fifties or sixties with acute or convalescent COVID-19.

The CDR3 region is CASSPRQLRGSSYNEQFF. CDR3 DNA: TGTGCCAGCAGTCCCCGCCAACTGCGGGGGAGCTCCTACAATGAGCAGTTCTTC. V and J are TRBV6-6 and TRBJ2-1; 7 positions agree with TRBD2. Germline CDR1 and CDR2: MNHNY and SVGAGI (reference sequence). With 5 bases clipped from V and 0 bases from J, the junction kept 13 bases outside the gene matches. This CDR3 contains 18 residues.